This T cell receptor beta chain was documented in a study of blood T cell repertoires in COVID-19 (dated by TCRdb to 2018 to 2021). Describing the broader study: Collaborator samples came from the United States, Italy and Spain and covered acute and convalescent phases of COVID-19. Where available, HLA class I and class II types were obtained from metadata supplied by the sample provider rather than from assay-based typing. Deeply sampled blood TCRbeta repertoires from subjects exposed to, actively infected with, or recovered from COVID-19 were included in the dataset. The material from the prospective study consisted of cDNA or gDNA derived from T cells, B-cell-depleted T cells, or PBMCs. Samples came from the ongoing ImmuneRACE study (first 160 participants) plus 1,254 subjects from 6 global collaborators. Nearly every sample came with metadata listing a de-identified subject ID, COVID-19 status, age in years and sex. The repertoires were released in a freely available public database intended as a resource for research on the immune response to SARS-CoV-2.

With regard to this clone: Its antigen is currently not known. Base qualities are not recorded, but no much larger clone differs from it by a single base.

Each collaborating institution followed its own protocols to collect whole blood in K2EDTA tubes. For TCRbeta analysis, collaborators shipped samples in one of three forms: frozen whole blood, isolated PBMCs, or DNA extracted from either of those sample types. V and J lose 6 bases and 4 bases, and a span of 7 bases separates them. The CDR3 measures 12 amino acids from cysteine to phenylalanine. Only the CDR3 portion is preserved as DNA: 36 bases, with reading frame beginning at the first base. Via the germline V gene (reference sequence), CDR1 is LNHDA and CDR2 SQIVND. What the authors observed across the whole study: Clinical and demographic metadata were provided uncurated, with the amount varying by source and participant.

The immunoSEQ Assay, a bias-controlled multiplex PCR, was used to amplify TCRbeta CDR3 regions from genomic DNA. In the authors' own workflow: Nucleated cell counts per sample were estimated from amplification of reference gene primers within the assay. To quantify the absolute abundance of each unique TCRbeta CDR3 rearrangement, sequence reads were collapsed and filtered. For each sample, productive Simpson clonality was calculated as the square root of Simpson's diversity index across productive rearrangements. The source is immuneACCESS, and TCRdb retained only in-frame sequences with V and J called. Part of the clones is not carried over; for the studies checked, unresolved V genes explain less than half of this, and the remainder is unexplained. That table is the source of V, J and clone size, and D and trimming were worked out from the DNA. The sample yields 150,000 to 200,000 clones; about 80% were counted once. The ten biggest clones cover under 3% of the sample.

The sample taken for sequencing was peripheral blood. The receptor comes from a human donor with acute or convalescent COVID-19. The donor label of this sample is uncertain. The sequence joins TRBV19 to TRBJ2-1; the D gene assignment is ambiguous. The DNA sequence reads TGTGCCAGTAGCCAGAATTACAATGAGCAGTTCTTC. Its product reads: CASSQNYNEQFF.